Shown below are 18 T cell receptor beta chains from a single sample sequenced in a study of OX40 agonist ivuxolimab in advanced cancers. Using immunoSEQ multiplex PCR, the repertoire was profiled, and TCRdb retains in-frame clones only, with some absent. The repertoire holds 77,000 or so clones, approximately 89% seen once, with approximately 10% in the top ten. Sample: CD4+ or CD8+ T cells sorted from blood, taken in a trial of the OX40 agonist ivuxolimab. These receptors were collected from an adult with an advanced solid tumor such as melanoma, head and neck, liver or kidney cancer.

J is TRBJ1-6 and V is TRBV7-2; D is ambiguous. The V end was cut by 0 bases, the J end by 10 bases, with 13 bases between. Germline V CDR1 and CDR2: SGHTA, FQGNSA. CDR3 length: 15 amino acids. CDR3 region: CASSLASAGLSPLHF. The CDR3, as DNA: TGTGCCAGCAGCTTAGCGTCGGCAGGTCTATCACCCCTCCACTTT.

The CDR3, as DNA: TGCGCCAACTTTTACAGGGTATCCTATGGCTACACCTTC. Protein product: CANFYRVSYGYTF. The rearrangement joins TRBV23-1 to TRBJ1-2; TRBD1 might be the D (6 bases). TRBV23-1 qualifies as an ORF whose function is uncertain. CDR3 length: 13 amino acids. V lost 10 bases and J 4 bases, leaving 16 bases between the germline ends.

V and J are TRBV11-2 and TRBJ2-4, with D perhaps matching TRBD1 (5 bases). Germline V gene lookup returns CDR1 SGHAT and CDR2 FQNNGV. The CDR3 is made up of 15 amino acids. V was trimmed by 1 base and J by 6 bases, leaving 13 bases between them. The CDR3 bases are TGTGCCAGCAGCTTAGTGGCAGGGTGGAGAAACATTCAGTACTTC. Protein product: CASSLVAGWRNIQYF.

The J gene is TRBJ2-1, the V gene TRBV5-8; D possibly uses TRBD1 or TRBD2 (5 bases each). Trimming removed 3 bases at V and 2 bases at J, with 9 bases between. The CDR3 spans 14 residues. Germline CDR1 is SGHTS and CDR2 is YDEGEE. This chain's CDR3 is CASSWDPAYNEQFF. In DNA, the CDR3 is TGTGCCAGCAGCTGGGACCCGGCCTACAATGAGCAGTTCTTC.

Only one count was recorded for this clone. The CDR3, as DNA: TGTGCCAGCAGCTTAGACGTCCACAGGGGGCTCTACGATCACGAGCAGTACTTC. It yields the protein CASSLDVHRGLYDHEQYF. V is TRBV7-2 and J is TRBJ2-7, with 9 positions matching TRBD1. Per the germline V gene, CDR1 is SGHTA and CDR2 is FQGNSA. V gave up 1 base and J gave up 5 bases; unmatched junction bases: 15. The CDR3 totals 18 residues.

This clone was recorded once. This sequence joins TRBV9 and TRBJ2-7, with D unresolved. The V end lost 0 bases, the J end lost 6 bases, and 13 bases lay between the germline ends. CDR1 is SGDLS, CDR2 YYNGEE, per germline. This CDR3 contains 14 residues. The CDR3 loop is CASSVAERSLEQYF. In nucleotides, the CDR3 is TGTGCCAGCAGCGTAGCGGAGAGATCCCTCGAGCAGTACTTC.

CDR3 loop: CASTETGAAEAFF. For the CDR3, the DNA is TGTGCCAGCACAGAGACAGGGGCGGCTGAAGCTTTCTTT. The chain links TRBV2 to TRBJ1-1; TRBD1 matches at 8 bases. The CDR3 has 13 amino acids. The J segment lost 6 bases and the V segment lost 7 bases, leaving 7 bases of the junction unmatched. Germline lookup yields CDR1 SNHLY and CDR2 FYNNEI.

V is TRBV28 and J is TRBJ2-1; 8 nucleotides line up with TRBD1. The CDR3 contains 16 residues. V shed 5 bases and J 2 bases; nucleotides not matched to a gene: 8. Germline V CDR1 and CDR2: MDHEN, SYDVKM. CDR3 loop: CASSPDRGNTYNEQFF. CDR3 DNA: TGTGCCAGCAGTCCCGACAGGGGAAATACCTACAATGAGCAGTTCTTC.

The chain carries TRBV18 and TRBJ1-2, with 9 positions matching TRBD1. The junction had 8 bases not matched to a gene; V was cut back by 6 bases and J by 3 bases. The CDR3 covers 15 residues. Germline V CDR1 and CDR2: KGHSH, LQKENI. CDR3 protein: CASSPGTGTDYGYTF. The CDR3, as DNA: TGTGCCAGCTCCCCAGGGACAGGGACGGACTATGGCTACACCTTC. Supplemented by reference TRBV18 and TRBJ1-2, the full variable domain reads NAGVMQNPRHLVRRRGQEARLRCSPMKGHSHVYWYRQLPEEGLKFMVYLQKENIIDESGMPKERFSAEFPKEGPSILRIQQVVRGDSAAYFCASSPGTGTDYGYTFGSGTRLTVV.

The chain combines TRBV5-1 with TRBJ1-2; D is ambiguous. This CDR3 has 14 residues. The germline V gene has CDR1 SGHRS and CDR2 YFSETQ. With 4 bases removed from V and 8 bases from J, the gap between germline ends came to 18 bases. In DNA, the CDR3 is TGCGCCAGCAGCCCGAACCCGACAAGGGAGGGCTACACCTTC. It specifies CASSPNPTREGYTF.

This clone was recorded many times. The gene calls are TRBV27 and TRBJ1-6; 7 bases match TRBD1. The CDR3 is 20 amino acids. The germline V gene has CDR1 MNHEY and CDR2 SMNVEV (reference sequence). V lost 3 bases and J lost 7; bases outside the gene matches: 21. The CDR3 spells CASSFRPGQFDRAGNSPLHF. CDR3 DNA: TGTGCCAGCAGTTTCCGACCGGGACAGTTTGATCGTGCGGGGAATTCACCCCTCCACTTT.

The V gene is TRBV4-2, the J gene TRBJ2-1; no clear D gene. CDR1 LGHNA and CDR2 YNFKEQ come from the germline V gene. This CDR3 spans 16 amino acids. V lost 0 bases and J lost 0, with 9 bases in between. CDR3 nucleotides: TGTGCCAGCAGCCAAGACGTTCTAGGCTCCTACAATGAGCAGTTCTTC. This gives the protein CASSQDVLGSYNEQFF.

The chain couples TRBV11-3 to TRBJ2-1; D ambiguous. Germline V gene sequence: CDR1 SGHNT, CDR2 YENEEA. This CDR3 is built from 11 residues. V lost 5 bases, J lost 13 bases, and 12 bases lay in between. CDR3 nucleotides: TGTGCCAGCAGCCACAACTCCCACCAGTTCTTC. Its protein product is CASSHNSHQFF.

The chain is built from TRBV5-1 and TRBJ2-1; 8 bases align to TRBD2. The CDR3 contains 14 residues. V shed 3 bases, J shed 4 bases, and the junction held 3 bases outside the gene matches. Germline CDR1 SGHRS, CDR2 YFSETQ. CDR3 protein: CASSWASGYNEQFF. CDR3 nucleotides: TGCGCCAGCAGCTGGGCTAGCGGGTACAATGAGCAGTTCTTC.

CDR3 sequence reads: CASQDISYNEQFF. The CDR3 DNA follows: TGTGCCAGTCAGGATATCTCCTACAATGAGCAGTTCTTC. The chain carries TRBV2 and TRBJ2-1; D call uncertain. Trimming pared 9 bases from V and 0 bases from J, leaving 9 bases between. The CDR3 extends over 13 amino acids. The germline V gene encodes CDR1 SNHLY and CDR2 FYNNEI.

The chain employs TRBV6-5 and TRBJ1-1; no definite D call. The CDR3 totals 15 residues. Germline V lookup: CDR1 MNHEY, CDR2 SVGAGI. Between the trimmed V and J ends, which lost 8 bases and 1 base, there was a span of 17 bases. CDR3 sequence (DNA): TGTGCCAGCGTTAAAAACCGTCGGAGGAACACTGAAGCTTTCTTT. This encodes CASVKNRRRNTEAFF.

As regards this clone: At one boundary the junction diverges from the germline segment, which might be a read error. This chain's CDR3 is CASSPQVTGELFF. CDR3 coding DNA: TGTGCTAGCAGTCCACAGGTTACCGGGGAGCTGTTTTTT. The chain links TRBV7-7 to TRBJ2-2; a possible D gene is TRBD1 (5 bases). There are 13 residues in the CDR3. Germline assignment: CDR1 SSHAT and CDR2 FNYEAQ (reference sequence).

The V call is TRBV5-6, the J call TRBJ2-7; 12 nucleotides line up with TRBD2. The CDR3 covers 15 residues. Per the germline V gene, CDR1 is SGHDT and CDR2 is YYEEEE. Germline trimming cut 4 bases from V and 6 bases from J; bases unmatched to any gene: 8. CDR3: CASSPSGRGIVEQYF. CDR3 sequence (DNA): TGTGCCAGCAGCCCTAGCGGGAGGGGGATCGTCGAGCAGTACTTC. Looking up the rest from reference TRBV5-6 and TRBJ2-7 gives the full variable domain: DAGVTQSPTHLIKTRGQQVTLRCSPKSGHDTVSWYQQALGQGPQFIFQYYEEEERQRGNFPDRFSGHQFPNYSSELNVNALLLGDSALYLCASSPSGRGIVEQYFGPGTRLTVT.